Sequencing of this T cell receptor beta chain was carried out in a study of T cells after yellow fever vaccination. Via MiXCR, TCRdb re-called the 5' RACE reads, giving one row per CDR3 protein. The sample records about 340,000 distinct CDR3 sequences, 8.5% to 10% being singletons. Germline values: CDR1 SGHTA, CDR2 FQGNSA. Trimming took 5 bases from V and 4 from J; bases not matched to a gene: 5. The CDR3 is made up of 14 amino acids. The J gene is TRBJ1-2, the V gene TRBV7-2, with 9 positions matching TRBD1. Sequencing was performed on PBMCs, taken on the day of the first yellow fever vaccination. The clonotype comes from a young man who received the YFV17D yellow fever vaccine. The CDR3 protein is CASSPDRGPYGYTF. The CDR3 nucleotides are TGTGCCAGCAGCCCGGACAGGGGTCCCTATGGCTACACCTTC.